Presented here are 22 T cell receptor beta chains from one specimen sequenced in a study of blood T cell repertoires in COVID-19. Sequencing was performed with immunoSEQ multiplex PCR; in TCRdb, only in-frame clones are kept and a portion is missing. This repertoire shows about 56,000 clones, over 55% found once; its top ten account for 4% to 5.5%. Input material: peripheral blood. These receptors were obtained from a woman aged 70 to 79 with COVID-19, enrolled during active disease.

CDR3 nucleotides: TGCGCCAGCAGCCAATCTAGCGGGGGGGCTTGGCAGTTCTTC. It specifies CASSQSSGGAWQFF. The V call is TRBV4-3, the J call TRBJ2-1; 12 bases are shared with TRBD2. CDR1 is LGHNA and CDR2 is YSLEER in the germline V gene. The CDR3 has 14 amino acids. The trim removed 2 bases at V and 12 bases at J, leaving 5 bases unmatched.

This clone was detected only once. This CDR3 reads CASSPPGDNQPQHF. CDR3 DNA sequence: TGTGCCAGCAGCCCCCCGGGAGATAATCAGCCCCAGCATTTT. The chain links TRBV7-9 to TRBJ1-5; no clear D. CDR3 length equals 14 residues. V was pared by 5 bases and J by 4 bases, with 12 bases between. Germline assignment: CDR1 SEHNR and CDR2 FQNEAQ (reference sequence).

J is TRBJ1-5 and V is TRBV2; D perhaps matches TRBD1 (5 bases). V lost 8 bases to trimming and J lost 3 bases, with 17 bases between them. This CDR3 contains 15 residues. Germline V gene lookup returns CDR1 SNHLY and CDR2 FYNNEI. The CDR3 loop is CASAGVGNLNQPQHF. CDR3 nucleotide sequence: TGTGCCAGCGCGGGGGTAGGGAACCTCAATCAGCCCCAGCATTTT.

This rearrangement joins TRBV18 to TRBJ1-4; D may be TRBD1 (6 bases). Trimming pared 6 bases from V and 8 bases from J, leaving 13 bases between. The CDR3 sequence is 13 residues long. Germline values: CDR1 KGHSH, CDR2 LQKENI. The CDR3 sequence is CASSTGIREKLFF. CDR3 bases: TGTGCCAGCTCCACAGGGATACGGGAAAAACTGTTTTTT.

V and J are TRBV5-1 and TRBJ2-5; TRBD1 matches at 7 bases. Germline V CDR1 and CDR2: SGHRS, YFSETQ. J was trimmed by 2 bases and V by 4 bases; bases with no gene match: 8. The CDR3 has 15 residues. The CDR3 DNA follows: TGCGCCAGCAGCCTGGACAGGCCGACTCAAGAGACCCAGTACTTC. Translation gives CASSLDRPTQETQYF.

The V gene is TRBV9, the J gene TRBJ2-3; 9 bases map to TRBD2. Germline CDR1 and CDR2: SGDLS and YYNGEE. The CDR3 has 16 residues. Trimming took 4 bases from V and 2 from J; bases not matched to a gene: 8. The CDR3 spells CASSPPSGLATDTQYF. CDR3 nucleotides: TGTGCCAGCAGCCCCCCTTCGGGACTAGCCACAGATACGCAGTATTTT.

The rearrangement links TRBV24-1 to TRBJ2-3; D gene unclear. This CDR3 comprises 13 residues. Trimming took 3 bases from V and 0 from J, leaving 3 bases between them. The germline V gene encodes CDR1 KGHDR and CDR2 SFDVKD. This CDR3 is CATSDTSTDTQYF. CDR3 nucleotide sequence: TGTGCCACCAGTGATACTAGCACAGATACGCAGTATTTT.

The chain recombines TRBV16 with TRBJ1-5; 7 bases line up with TRBD1. The CDR3 totals 15 residues. Per the germline V gene, CDR1 is KGHSY and CDR2 is FQNENV. Germline trimming cut 6 bases from V and 4 bases from J; bases unmatched to any gene: 9. CDR3 residues: CASSQIRGQNQPQHF. CDR3 in DNA: TGTGCCAGCAGTCAGATAAGGGGGCAGAATCAGCCCCAGCATTTT.

A note on this clone: This same CDR3 is encoded by further DNA sequences in the sample. J is TRBJ1-2 and V is TRBV9; D uncertain. The V gene lost 0 bases and the J gene lost 4 bases, with 10 bases spanning the gap. Germline V lookup: CDR1 SGDLS, CDR2 YYNGEE. The CDR3 is 14 amino acids. The CDR3 DNA sequence: TGTGCCAGCAGCGTAGAGAGGGTTGGCTATGGCTACACCTTC. Protein sequence: CASSVERVGYGYTF.

The chain combines TRBV18 with TRBJ2-3, with 10 positions matching TRBD2. This CDR3 spans 14 amino acids. Germline CDR1 KGHSH, CDR2 LQKENI. V was pared by 5 bases and J by 1 base, with 0 bases of the junction left unmatched. The CDR3 region has the DNA TGTGCCAGCTCAGGGACTAGCGGCACAGATACGCAGTATTTT. This codes for CASSGTSGTDTQYF.

This chain links TRBV4-3 with TRBJ2-1; TRBD2 matches 7 bases. The V gene end was trimmed by 0 bases and the J gene end by 4 bases; junction bases not matched to a gene: 6. The germline gives CDR1 LGHNA, CDR2 YSLEER. There are 16 residues in the CDR3. The CDR3 protein is CASSQDYREVYNEQFF. The CDR3 nucleotides are TGCGCCAGCAGCCAAGATTACCGGGAGGTATACAATGAGCAGTTCTTC.

This clone was recorded only once. The rearrangement uses TRBV29-1 and TRBJ1-6; 9 nucleotides agree with TRBD1. In germline, CDR1 is SQVTM, CDR2 ANQGSEA. There are 14 residues in the CDR3. Trimming at V came to 7 bases and at J to 6 bases, leaving 7 bases not matched to a gene. CDR3 sequence reads: CSALTGGVNSPLHF. The CDR3 DNA is TGCAGCGCCTTGACAGGGGGGGTTAATTCACCCCTCCACTTT.

The V and J genes are TRBV6-2 or TRBV6-3 and TRBJ1-5; possible D gene TRBD1, 5 bases. This CDR3 spans 19 amino acids. V was trimmed by 2 bases and J by 3 bases, leaving 23 bases between them. Germline CDR1 and CDR2: MNHEY and SVGEGT. For the CDR3, the DNA is TGTGCCAGCAGTTACCCCCACGGGAGTGGGGGGTACCTCAATCAGCCCCAGCATTTT. Protein: CASSYPHGSGGYLNQPQHF.

The chain combines TRBV5-1 with TRBJ1-1, with 8 bases lining up with TRBD1. The CDR3 consists of 15 residues. The V gene's germline CDR1 is SGHRS and CDR2 YFSETQ. V shed 4 bases, J shed 1 base, and the junction held 6 bases outside the gene matches. The CDR3 spells CASSPGQVTNTEAFF. The CDR3 DNA reads as TGCGCCAGCAGCCCGGGACAGGTAACGAACACTGAAGCTTTCTTT.

V gene TRBV23-1 combines with J gene TRBJ2-2, with TRBD2 identical over 13 bases. TRBV23-1 is an ORF, with its function uncertain. This CDR3 region has 18 residues. Losses at the gene ends were 3 bases for V and 7 bases for J; bases not matched to a gene: 11. CDR3 DNA sequence: TGCGCCAGCAGTCATTCACTAGCGGGAGGGCCCCGTGGCGGGGAGCTGTTTTTT. Translation: CASSHSLAGGPRGGELFF.

The chain is built from TRBV4-3 and TRBJ2-1, with unresolved D. Germline loops: CDR1 LGHNA, CDR2 YSLEER. V lost 0 bases, J lost 5 bases, and 11 bases lay in between. The CDR3 runs 15 residues. The CDR3 nucleotides are TGCGCCAGCAGCCAAGATCCCAGTATGAACAATGAGCAGTTCTTC. Translated, it gives CASSQDPSMNNEQFF.

The chain combines TRBV28 with TRBJ2-4; D is unclear. The CDR3 covers 15 residues. With 3 bases removed from V and 1 base from J, the gap between germline ends came to 10 bases. Per the germline V gene, CDR1 is MDHEN and CDR2 is SYDVKM. The CDR3 nucleotides read TGTGCCAGCAGTTTGAGTTTCGCGGCCAAAAACATTCAGTACTTC. Translating it yields CASSLSFAAKNIQYF.

J is TRBJ2-7 and V is TRBV13; 10 bases agree with TRBD2. The germline V gene encodes CDR1 PRHDT and CDR2 FYEKMQ (reference sequence). The CDR3 contains 15 residues. V was clipped by 6 bases and J by 1 base; unmatched bases: 6. This chain's CDR3 is CASRILAGNSYEQYF. The DNA of the CDR3 is TGTGCCAGCAGGATACTAGCGGGAAATTCCTACGAGCAGTACTTC.

The gene calls are TRBV7-9 and TRBJ2-7, with D possibly TRBD1 on 5 matching bases. The CDR3 has 14 amino acids. The germline V and J ends were trimmed by 5 bases and 2 bases, with 13 bases remaining between them. The germline V gene encodes CDR1 SEHNR and CDR2 FQNEAQ (reference sequence). The DNA for the CDR3 is TGTGCCAGCAGCGTCTGGACATCCCCCTACGAGCAGTACTTC. Residues: CASSVWTSPYEQYF.

The V call is TRBV10-3, the J call TRBJ2-2; no firm D call. The V end was cut by 3 bases, the J end by 1 base, with 3 bases between. CDR1 is ENHRY and CDR2 is SYGVKD in the germline V gene. This CDR3 contains 13 residues. The CDR3 coding sequence is TGTGCCATCAGTGACGGGAACACCGGGGAGCTGTTTTTT. This sequence encodes CAISDGNTGELFF.

V gene TRBV15 combines with J gene TRBJ2-7, with 9 bases lining up with TRBD1. The germline V gene encodes CDR1 LNHNV and CDR2 YYDKDF (reference sequence). J lost 3 bases, V lost 1 base, and 1 base had no gene match. CDR3 length: 14 amino acids. CDR3 residues: CATSRGGQGYEQYF. The CDR3, as DNA: TGTGCCACCAGCAGAGGGGGACAGGGCTACGAGCAGTACTTC. The full variable domain, rest sourced from reference TRBV15 and TRBJ2-7, is DAMVIQNPRYQVTQFGKPVTLSCSQTLNHNVMYWYQQKSSQAPKLLFHYYDKDFNNEADTPDNFQSRRPNTSFCFLDIRSPGLGDTAMYLCATSRGGQGYEQYFGPGTRLTVT.

This chain uses TRBV24-1 with TRBJ1-1, with D possibly TRBD1 on 5 matching bases. V lost 12 bases and J 0 bases, leaving 16 bases between the germline ends. There are 14 residues in the CDR3. The V gene's germline CDR1 is KGHDR and CDR2 SFDVKD. The chain's CDR3 is CAPERGLMNTEAFF. In DNA, the CDR3 is TGTGCCCCCGAAAGGGGATTAATGAACACTGAAGCTTTCTTT.